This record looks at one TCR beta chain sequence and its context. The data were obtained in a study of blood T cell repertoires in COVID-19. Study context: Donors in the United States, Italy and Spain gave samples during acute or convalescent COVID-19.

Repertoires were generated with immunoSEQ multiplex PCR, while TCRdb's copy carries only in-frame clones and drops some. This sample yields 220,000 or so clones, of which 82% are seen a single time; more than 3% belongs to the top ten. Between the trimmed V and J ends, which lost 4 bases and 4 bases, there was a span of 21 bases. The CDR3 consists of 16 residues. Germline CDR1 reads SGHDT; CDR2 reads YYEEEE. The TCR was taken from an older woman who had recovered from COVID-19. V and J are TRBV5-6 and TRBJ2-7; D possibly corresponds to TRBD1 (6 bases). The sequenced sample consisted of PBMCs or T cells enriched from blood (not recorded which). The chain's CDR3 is CASSPNPGHPTYEQYF. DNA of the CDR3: TGTGCCAGCAGCCCCAACCCGGGACACCCGACTTACGAGCAGTACTTC.